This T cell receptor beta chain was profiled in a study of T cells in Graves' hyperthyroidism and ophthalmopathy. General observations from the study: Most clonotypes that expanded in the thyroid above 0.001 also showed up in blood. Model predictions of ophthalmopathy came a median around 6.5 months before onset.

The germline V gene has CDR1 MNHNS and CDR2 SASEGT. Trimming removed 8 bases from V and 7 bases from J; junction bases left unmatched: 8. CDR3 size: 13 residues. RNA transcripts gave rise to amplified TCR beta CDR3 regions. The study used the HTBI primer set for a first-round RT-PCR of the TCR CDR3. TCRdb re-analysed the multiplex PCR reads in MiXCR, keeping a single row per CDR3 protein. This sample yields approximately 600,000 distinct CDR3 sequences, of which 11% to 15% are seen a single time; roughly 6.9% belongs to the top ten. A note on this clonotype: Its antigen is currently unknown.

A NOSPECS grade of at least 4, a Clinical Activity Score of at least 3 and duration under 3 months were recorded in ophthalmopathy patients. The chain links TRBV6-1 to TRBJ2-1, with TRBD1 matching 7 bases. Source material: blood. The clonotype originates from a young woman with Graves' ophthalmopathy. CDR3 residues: CASATGAQNEQFF. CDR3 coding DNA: TGTGCCAGCGCAACAGGGGCCCAGAATGAGCAGTTCTTC.